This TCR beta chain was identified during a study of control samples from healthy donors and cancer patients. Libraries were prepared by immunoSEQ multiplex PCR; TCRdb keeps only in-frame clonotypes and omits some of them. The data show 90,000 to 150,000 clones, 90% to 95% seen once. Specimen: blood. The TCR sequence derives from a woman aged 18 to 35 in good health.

In nucleotides, the CDR3 is TGTGCCAGCCTAACAGGGGCCTCTGGAAACACCATATATTTT. As protein: CASLTGASGNTIYF. The rearrangement links TRBV28 to TRBJ1-3, with 7 bases lining up with TRBD1. J lost 0 bases, V lost 8 bases, and 4 bases had no gene match. The length of the CDR3 is 14 residues. Germline loops: CDR1 MDHEN, CDR2 SYDVKM.